This T cell receptor beta chain was identified during a study of T cell responses to AZD1222 COVID-19 vaccine. About the study: The study pooled second doses at about 4 or about 12 weeks. Study results and caveats: Most donors were white British and more were female, and clonal diversity was possibly underestimated. Spike-specific TCR repertoires showed rising breadth and depth after two AZD1222 doses. Seropositivity was recorded at baseline in only six AZD1222 recipients.

Notes on this clone: Its matching antigen is unknown.

The CDR3 loop spans 14 amino acids. The germline V and J ends were trimmed by 1 base and 6 bases, with 12 bases remaining between them. Germline assignment: CDR1 SGHTA and CDR2 FQGNSA. Only in-frame clones appear in the TCRdb table, and some are missing; sequencing was by immunoSEQ multiplex PCR. The sample has about 120,000 clones, approximately 93% seen once. This sequence joins TRBV7-2 and TRBJ1-1; D might be TRBD1 (6 bases). The sequenced sample was peripheral blood, obtained on day 0 of AZD1222 vaccination. The origin of this receptor is an adult in good health. This CDR3 reads CASSLVQGVAEAFF. The DNA of the CDR3 is TGTGCCAGCAGCTTAGTACAGGGAGTCGCTGAAGCTTTCTTT.